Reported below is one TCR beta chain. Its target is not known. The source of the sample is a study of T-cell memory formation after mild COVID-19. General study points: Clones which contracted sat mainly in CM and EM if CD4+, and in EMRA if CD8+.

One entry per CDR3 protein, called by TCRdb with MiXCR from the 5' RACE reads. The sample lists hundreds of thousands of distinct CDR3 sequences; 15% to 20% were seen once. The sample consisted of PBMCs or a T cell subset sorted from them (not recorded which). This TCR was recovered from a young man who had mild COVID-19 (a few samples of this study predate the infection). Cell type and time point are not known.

DNA for the CDR3: TGTGCCAGCAGCAAAAGGCTGGACACTCTTTCCATCACCACAGATACGCAGTATTTT. As protein: CASSKRLDTLSITTDTQYF. The genes are TRBV7-8 and TRBJ2-3; possible D gene TRBD1, 5 bases. Trimming stripped 5 bases from V and 2 bases from J, with 26 bases between. This CDR3 is built from 19 residues. Per germline, CDR1 SGHVS and CDR2 FQNEAQ.